The next 8 T cell receptor beta chains were all read from a single sample in a study of T cell clonotyping in hematopoietic cell transplantation. Described time point: recipient sample about 28 days before transplant, after cytoreduction. Measured with immunoSEQ multiplex PCR; TCRdb has only the in-frame clones, and not every one. The sample has about 36,000 clones; roughly 94% are singletons. The specimen comprised peripheral blood mononuclear cells, sampled before stem cell transplant. These receptors were collected from a man aged 35-49 years with chronic myeloid leukemia. Some clones in this sample may be carry-over from other donors' samples.

The V and J genes are TRBV30 and TRBJ1-5, with 7 bases matching TRBD1. CDR1 is GTSNPN and CDR2 is SVGIG in the germline V gene (reference sequence). V dropped 5 bases and J dropped 7; count of bases not matched to a gene: 11. The length of the CDR3 is 14 residues. The DNA for the CDR3 is TGTGCCTGGGGTACGACAGGGCGAGGGCAGCCCCAGCATTTT. It is translated as CAWGTTGRGQPQHF.

J is TRBJ1-6 and V is TRBV5-5; no clear D gene. Looked up from germline, CDR1 is SGHKS and CDR2 is YYEKEE (reference sequence). Trimming removed 0 bases from V and 0 bases from J, with 10 bases in between. The CDR3 is made up of 17 amino acids. CDR3 region: CASSLEEDHSYNSPLHF. The CDR3 nucleotides are TGTGCCAGCAGCTTGGAGGAGGACCACTCCTATAATTCACCCCTCCACTTT.

The chain employs TRBV15 and TRBJ1-2; D might be TRBD1 (5 bases). In germline, CDR1 is LNHNV, CDR2 YYDKDF (reference sequence). V was shortened by 0 bases and J by 9 bases, with 11 bases between the two germline ends. The CDR3 extends over 13 amino acids. This CDR3 reads CATSREEGDSYTF. CDR3 nucleotides: TGTGCCACCAGCAGAGAAGAAGGGGATAGCTACACCTTC.

The V and J genes are TRBV6-6 and TRBJ2-7; D unclear. CDR3 size: 13 residues. Trimming cost V 4 bases and J 3 bases, with 10 bases left between them. CDR1 is MNHNY and CDR2 is SVGAGI in the germline V gene (reference sequence). CDR3 amino acids: CASSSKMYYEQYF. The CDR3 coding sequence is TGTGCCAGCAGTTCGAAAATGTACTACGAGCAGTACTTC.

The chain uses TRBV28 and TRBJ2-7; 10 nucleotides line up with TRBD1. Germline CDR1 and CDR2: MDHEN and SYDVKM. Losses at the gene ends were 4 bases for V and 2 bases for J; bases not matched to a gene: 5. The CDR3 is 15 residues long. CDR3 in amino acids: CASSSPGQGTYEQYF. The CDR3 DNA is TGTGCCAGCAGTTCGCCGGGACAGGGGACCTACGAGCAGTACTTC. Variable domain in full (rest from reference TRBV28 and TRBJ2-7): DVKVTQSSRYLVKRTGEKVFLECVQDMDHENMFWYRQDPGLGLRLIYFSYDVKMKEKGDIPEGYSVSREKKERFSLILESASTNQTSMYLCASSSPGQGTYEQYFGPGTRLTVT.

V usage is TRBV6-5 and J usage is TRBJ1-2, with a tentative D call TRBD1 (5 bases). The CDR3 is made up of 15 amino acids. Trimming took off 2 bases at V and 2 bases at J, with 12 bases between the two ends. In germline, CDR1 is MNHEY, CDR2 SVGAGI. CDR3: CASSYRGEANYGYTF. In DNA form, the CDR3 reads TGTGCCAGCAGTTACCGGGGGGAGGCAAACTATGGCTACACCTTC.

The V and J genes are TRBV7-9 and TRBJ1-1, with D uncertain. The germline gives CDR1 SEHNR, CDR2 FQNEAQ (reference sequence). Trimming removed 1 base from V and 0 bases from J, with 6 bases in between. The CDR3 runs 14 residues. In DNA, the CDR3 is TGTGCCAGCAGCTTAGGGGCGGTGAACACTGAAGCTTTCTTT. Translated: CASSLGAVNTEAFF.

The chain employs TRBV9 and TRBJ2-7; TRBD1 is a possible D gene (6 bases). Per germline, CDR1 SGDLS and CDR2 YYNGEE. Trimming shortened V by 4 bases and J by 5 bases, and 10 bases separated the two germline ends. CDR3 length: 12 residues. Here the CDR3 DNA reads TGTGCCAGCAGCCCCAGGGGTCACGAGCAGTACTTC. Translating gives CASSPRGHEQYF.